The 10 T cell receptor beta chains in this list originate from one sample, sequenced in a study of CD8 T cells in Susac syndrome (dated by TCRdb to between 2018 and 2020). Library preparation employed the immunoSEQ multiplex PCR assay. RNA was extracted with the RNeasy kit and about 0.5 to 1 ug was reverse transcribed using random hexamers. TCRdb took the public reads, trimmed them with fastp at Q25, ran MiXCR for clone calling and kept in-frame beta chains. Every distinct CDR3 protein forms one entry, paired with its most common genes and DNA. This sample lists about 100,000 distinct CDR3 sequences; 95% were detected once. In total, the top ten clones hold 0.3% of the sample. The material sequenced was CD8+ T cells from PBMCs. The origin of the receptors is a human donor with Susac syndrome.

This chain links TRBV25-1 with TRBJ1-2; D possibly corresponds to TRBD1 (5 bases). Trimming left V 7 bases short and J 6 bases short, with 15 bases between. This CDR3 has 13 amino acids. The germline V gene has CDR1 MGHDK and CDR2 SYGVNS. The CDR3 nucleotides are TGTGCCAGCACCGGGGGGGGGACGGATGGCTACACCTTC. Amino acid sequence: CASTGGGTDGYTF.

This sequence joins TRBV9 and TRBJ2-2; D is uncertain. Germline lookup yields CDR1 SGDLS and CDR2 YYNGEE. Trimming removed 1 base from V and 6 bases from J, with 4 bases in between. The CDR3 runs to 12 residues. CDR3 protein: CASSVTSGELFF. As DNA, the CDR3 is TGTGCCAGCAGCGTAACATCCGGGGAGCTGTTTTTT.

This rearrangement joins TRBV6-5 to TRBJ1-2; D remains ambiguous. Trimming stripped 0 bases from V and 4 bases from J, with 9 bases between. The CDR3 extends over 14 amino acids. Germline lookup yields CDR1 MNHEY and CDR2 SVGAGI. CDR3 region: CASSYSGRSYGYTF. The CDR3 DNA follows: TGTGCCAGCAGTTACTCGGGCAGAAGCTATGGCTACACCTTC.

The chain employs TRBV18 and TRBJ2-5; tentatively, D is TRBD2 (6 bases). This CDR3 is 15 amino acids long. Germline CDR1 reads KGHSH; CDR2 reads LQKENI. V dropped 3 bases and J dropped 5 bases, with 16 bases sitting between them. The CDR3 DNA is TGTGCCAGCTCACCCACCGGGAGTCCGGCGGAGACCCAGTACTTC. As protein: CASSPTGSPAETQYF.

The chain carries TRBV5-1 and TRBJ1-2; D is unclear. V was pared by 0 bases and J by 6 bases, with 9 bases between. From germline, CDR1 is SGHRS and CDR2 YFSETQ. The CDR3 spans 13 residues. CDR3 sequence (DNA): TGCGCCAGCAGCTTGGAGAGGGAGGATGGCTACACCTTC. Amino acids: CASSLEREDGYTF. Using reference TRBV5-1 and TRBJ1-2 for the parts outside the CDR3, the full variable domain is KAGVTQTPRYLIKTRGQQVTLSCSPISGHRSVSWYQQTPGQGLQFLFEYFSETQRNKGNFPGRFSGRQFSNSRSEMNVSTLELGDSALYLCASSLEREDGYTFGSGTRLTVV.

The CDR3 region has the DNA TGTGCCAGCAGCGACGCCGGGACCTACACCTTC. This translates into CASSDAGTYTF. The chain combines TRBV9 with TRBJ1-2; possible D gene TRBD1, 5 bases. V was cut by 3 bases and J by 10 bases, with 10 bases left in between. Per germline, CDR1 SGDLS and CDR2 YYNGEE. This CDR3 has 11 residues.

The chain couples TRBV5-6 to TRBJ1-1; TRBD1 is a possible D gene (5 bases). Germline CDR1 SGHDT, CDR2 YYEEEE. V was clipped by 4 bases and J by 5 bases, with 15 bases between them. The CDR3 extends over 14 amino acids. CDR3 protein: CASSDFGGGTEAFF. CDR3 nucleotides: TGTGCCAGCAGCGATTTCGGTGGGGGGACTGAAGCTTTCTTT.

Here the CDR3 DNA reads TGTGCCAGCAGCCAACAGGGGCGGACTGAAGCTTTCTTT. The encoded protein is CASSQQGRTEAFF. The genes are TRBV3-1 and TRBJ1-1; D is possibly TRBD1 (6 bases). Germline loops: CDR1 LGHDT, CDR2 YNNKEL (reference sequence). Between the trimmed V and J ends, which lost 2 bases and 5 bases, there was a span of 9 bases. The CDR3 has 13 amino acids.

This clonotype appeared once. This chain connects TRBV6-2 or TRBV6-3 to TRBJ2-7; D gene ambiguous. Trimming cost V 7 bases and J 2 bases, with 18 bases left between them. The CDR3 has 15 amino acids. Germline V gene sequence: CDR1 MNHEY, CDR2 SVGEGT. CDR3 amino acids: CASTNPANSPYEQYF. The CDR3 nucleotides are TGTGCCAGCACCAATCCGGCAAATTCCCCCTACGAGCAGTACTTC.

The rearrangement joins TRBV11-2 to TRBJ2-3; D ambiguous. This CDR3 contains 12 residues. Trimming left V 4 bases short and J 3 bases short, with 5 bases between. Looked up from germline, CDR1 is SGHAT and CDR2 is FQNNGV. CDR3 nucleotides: TGTGCCAGCAGCTCGTGGACAGATACGCAGTATTTT. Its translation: CASSSWTDTQYF. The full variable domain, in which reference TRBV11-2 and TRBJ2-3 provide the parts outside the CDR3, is EAGVAQSPRYKIIEKRQSVAFWCNPISGHATLYWYQQILGQGPKLLIQFQNNGVVDDSQLPKDRFSAERLKGVDSTLKIQPAKLEDSAVYLCASSSWTDTQYFGPGTRLTVL.